This T cell receptor (beta chain) was identified during a study of early T cells in non-severe SARS-CoV-2 infection. Via MiXCR, TCRdb re-called the 5' RACE reads, giving one row per CDR3 protein. The profile shows some 66,000 distinct CDR3 sequences, 9.5% to 15% of them singletons. Germline V gene lookup returns CDR1 LGHNA and CDR2 YNFKEQ. CDR3 length equals 14 residues. The germline V and J ends were trimmed by 0 bases and 7 bases, with 12 bases remaining between them. The table lists this clonotype with many counts. This TCR came from an adult who was a healthcare worker with PCR-confirmed SARS-CoV-2 infection or an uninfected control (not recorded which). The rearrangement links TRBV4-2 to TRBJ1-1; D remains unclear. The sequenced sample consisted of whole blood. Written as DNA, the CDR3 is TGTGCCAGCAGCCAAGATCCCCAGGTGAATGAAGCTTTCTTT. It encodes CASSQDPQVNEAFF.